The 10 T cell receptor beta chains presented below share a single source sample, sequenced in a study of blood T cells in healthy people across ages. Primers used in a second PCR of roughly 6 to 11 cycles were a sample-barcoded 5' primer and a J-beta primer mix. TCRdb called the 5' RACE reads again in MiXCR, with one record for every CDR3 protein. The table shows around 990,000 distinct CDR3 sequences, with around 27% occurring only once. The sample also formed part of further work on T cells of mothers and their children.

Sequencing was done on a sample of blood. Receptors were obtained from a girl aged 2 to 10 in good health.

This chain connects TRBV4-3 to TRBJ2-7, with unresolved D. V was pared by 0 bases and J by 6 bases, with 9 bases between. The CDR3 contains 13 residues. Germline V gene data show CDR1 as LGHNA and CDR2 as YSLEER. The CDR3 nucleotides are TGCGCCAGCAGCCAAGATCGGGTTAGCGAGCAGTACTTC. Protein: CASSQDRVSEQYF.

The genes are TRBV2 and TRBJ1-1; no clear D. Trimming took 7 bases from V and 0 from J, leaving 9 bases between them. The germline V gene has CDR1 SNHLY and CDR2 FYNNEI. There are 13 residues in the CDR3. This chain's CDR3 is CASNNVMNTEAFF. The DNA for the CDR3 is TGTGCCAGCAATAACGTTATGAACACTGAAGCTTTCTTT.

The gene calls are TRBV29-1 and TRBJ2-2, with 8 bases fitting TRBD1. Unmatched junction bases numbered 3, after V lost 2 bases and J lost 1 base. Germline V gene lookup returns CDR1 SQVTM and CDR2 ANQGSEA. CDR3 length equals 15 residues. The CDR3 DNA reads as TGCAGCGTTGAAATGGGGACAGGGAACACCGGGGAGCTGTTTTTT. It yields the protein CSVEMGTGNTGELFF.

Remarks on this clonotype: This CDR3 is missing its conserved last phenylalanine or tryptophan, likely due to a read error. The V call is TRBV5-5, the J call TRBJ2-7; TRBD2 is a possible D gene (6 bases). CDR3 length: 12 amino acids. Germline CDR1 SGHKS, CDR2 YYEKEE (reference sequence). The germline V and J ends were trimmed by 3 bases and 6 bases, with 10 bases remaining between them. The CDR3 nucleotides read TGTGCCAGCAGCTCGGAGGGCGGCGAGCAGTACTCC. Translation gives CASSSEGGEQYS.

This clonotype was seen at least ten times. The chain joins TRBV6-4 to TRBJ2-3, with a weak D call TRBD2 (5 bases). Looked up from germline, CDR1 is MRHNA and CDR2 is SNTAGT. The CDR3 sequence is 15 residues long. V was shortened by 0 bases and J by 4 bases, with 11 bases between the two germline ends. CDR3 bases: TGTGCCAGCAGTGACTCTGGGCTAGCTTCAGATACGCAGTATTTT. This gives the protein CASSDSGLASDTQYF.

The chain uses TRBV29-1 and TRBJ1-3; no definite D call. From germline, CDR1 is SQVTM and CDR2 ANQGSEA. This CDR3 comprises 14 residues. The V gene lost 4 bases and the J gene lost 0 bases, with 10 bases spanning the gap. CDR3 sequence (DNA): TGCAGCGTTGGGAATCCCCTCTCTGGAAACACCATATATTTT. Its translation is CSVGNPLSGNTIYF.

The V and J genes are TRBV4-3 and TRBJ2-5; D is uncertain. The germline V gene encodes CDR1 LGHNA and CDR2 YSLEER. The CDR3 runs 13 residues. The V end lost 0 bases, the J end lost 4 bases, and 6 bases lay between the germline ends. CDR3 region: CASSQDKGETQYF. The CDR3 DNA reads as TGCGCCAGCAGCCAAGATAAGGGAGAGACCCAGTACTTC.

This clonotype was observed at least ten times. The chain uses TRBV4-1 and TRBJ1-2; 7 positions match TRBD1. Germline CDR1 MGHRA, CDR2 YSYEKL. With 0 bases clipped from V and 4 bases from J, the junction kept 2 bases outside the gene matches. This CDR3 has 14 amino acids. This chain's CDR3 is CASSQDQGGYGYTF. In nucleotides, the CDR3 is TGCGCCAGCAGCCAAGACCAGGGGGGCTATGGCTACACCTTC.

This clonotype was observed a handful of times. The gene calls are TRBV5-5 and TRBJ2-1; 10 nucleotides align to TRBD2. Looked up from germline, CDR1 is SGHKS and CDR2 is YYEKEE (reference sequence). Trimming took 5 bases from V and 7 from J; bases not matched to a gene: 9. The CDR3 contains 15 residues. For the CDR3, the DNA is TGTGCCAGCAGATCCGGACTAGCGGTTATAAATGAGCAGTTCTTC. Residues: CASRSGLAVINEQFF.

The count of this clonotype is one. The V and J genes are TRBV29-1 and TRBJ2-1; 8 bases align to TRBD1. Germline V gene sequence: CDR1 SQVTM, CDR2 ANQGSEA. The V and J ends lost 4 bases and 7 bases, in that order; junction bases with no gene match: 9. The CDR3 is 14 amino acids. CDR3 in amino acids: CSVVSGDRRNEQFF. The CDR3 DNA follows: TGCAGCGTTGTATCTGGGGACAGGAGGAATGAGCAGTTCTTC.